The 29 T cell receptor beta chains below were found in one sample sequenced in a study of shared T cell receptors in the human thymus. Some clones are missing from TCRdb's copy, which holds only in-frame ones; the method was immunoSEQ multiplex PCR. This sample has hundreds of thousands of clones; 95% occur once, and the top ten carry approximately 0.02%. The sequenced sample consisted of thymocytes. The receptors stem from a human donor.

This chain uses TRBV29-1 with TRBJ2-7; TRBD1 agrees at 8 bases. There are 13 residues in the CDR3. Per germline, CDR1 SQVTM and CDR2 ANQGSEA. V shed 7 bases, J shed 2 bases, and the junction held 7 bases outside the gene matches. The CDR3 region is CSGGQGAAYEQYF. The CDR3 DNA is TGCAGCGGGGGGCAGGGGGCTGCCTACGAGCAGTACTTC.

Comment on this clone: This CDR3 fails to terminate in the conserved phenylalanine or tryptophan, so it likely reflects a read error. V is TRBV19 and J is TRBJ2-7; TRBD2 aligns across 8 bases. There are 15 residues in the CDR3. V dropped 8 bases and J dropped 4; count of bases not matched to a gene: 13. The germline V gene encodes CDR1 LNHDA and CDR2 SQIVND (reference sequence). DNA for the CDR3: TGTGCCAGTGCGGGTGCAGCGGGAGTTGGATACGAGCAGTACCTC. It is translated as CASAGAAGVGYEQYL.

This clone showed up just once. V gene TRBV4-1 combines with J gene TRBJ2-1; maybe TRBD2 (6 bases). Trimming pared 0 bases from V and 3 bases from J, leaving 12 bases between. The length of the CDR3 is 16 residues. In germline, CDR1 is MGHRA, CDR2 YSYEKL. The chain's CDR3 is CASSQDRESLYNEQFF. Here the CDR3 DNA reads TGCGCCAGCAGCCAAGATCGGGAGTCACTCTACAATGAGCAGTTCTTC.

The chain recombines TRBV7-2 with TRBJ2-1; maybe TRBD1 (5 bases). Germline loops: CDR1 SGHTA, CDR2 FQGNSA. The germline V and J ends were trimmed by 5 bases and 2 bases, with 16 bases remaining between them. This CDR3 spans 16 amino acids. The CDR3 reads CASSPCKGVAYNEQFF. Written as DNA, the CDR3 is TGTGCCAGCAGCCCCTGTAAAGGGGTAGCCTACAATGAGCAGTTCTTC.

The J gene is TRBJ1-2, the V gene TRBV6-5; D is ambiguous. The CDR3 consists of 14 residues. Trimming left V 3 bases short and J 4 bases short, with 12 bases between. Germline assignment: CDR1 MNHEY and CDR2 SVGAGI. In DNA, the CDR3 is TGTGCCAGCAGTTATTTACAGCCCGGCTATGGCTACACCTTC. The encoded protein is CASSYLQPGYGYTF.

The genes are TRBV11-2 and TRBJ1-4, with D perhaps matching TRBD1 (5 bases). The V gene's germline CDR1 is SGHAT and CDR2 FQNNGV. There are 14 residues in the CDR3. With 1 base removed from V and 8 bases from J, the gap between germline ends came to 11 bases. CDR3 residues: CASSLVRGNEKLFF. The CDR3 DNA sequence: TGTGCCAGCAGCTTAGTGCGGGGGAACGAAAAACTGTTTTTT. Full variable domain (outside the CDR3, taken from reference TRBV11-2 and TRBJ1-4): EAGVAQSPRYKIIEKRQSVAFWCNPISGHATLYWYQQILGQGPKLLIQFQNNGVVDDSQLPKDRFSAERLKGVDSTLKIQPAKLEDSAVYLCASSLVRGNEKLFFGSGTQLSVL.

V and J are TRBV7-9 and TRBJ2-1; possible D gene TRBD1, 6 bases. V was trimmed by 6 bases and J by 12 bases, leaving 15 bases between them. CDR3 length: 12 amino acids. Germline V gene lookup returns CDR1 SEHNR and CDR2 FQNEAQ (reference sequence). Written as DNA, the CDR3 is TGTGCCAGCAGGGAAGGTGGGGGCCCGCAGTTCTTC. Amino acids: CASREGGGPQFF.

CDR3 nucleotides: TGTGCCAGCAGTCAGGGACAGGGGAATGGCTACACCTTC. The encoded protein is CASSQGQGNGYTF. The V call is TRBV27, the J call TRBJ1-2; 10 nucleotides agree with TRBD1. Trimming cost V 5 bases and J 6 bases; bases outside gene matches: 3. CDR3 size: 13 residues. Germline CDR1 is MNHEY and CDR2 is SMNVEV (reference sequence).

The J gene is TRBJ2-7, the V gene TRBV28; 10 positions agree with TRBD1. The V gene's germline CDR1 is MDHEN and CDR2 SYDVKM. J gave up 5 bases and V 5 bases, and 27 bases lay outside the gene matches. This CDR3 comprises 21 residues. The CDR3 region is CASSHYLTFHRDRGYWDEQYF. DNA for the CDR3: TGTGCCAGCAGTCACTATCTAACTTTCCACCGGGACAGGGGTTATTGGGACGAGCAGTACTTC.

V gene TRBV11-2 combines with J gene TRBJ2-1, with 11 bases identical to TRBD2. The CDR3 is made up of 16 amino acids. The V gene's germline CDR1 is SGHAT and CDR2 FQNNGV. Germline trimming cut 5 bases from V and 7 bases from J; bases unmatched to any gene: 10. Here the CDR3 reads CASSRLAGGTGNEQFF. The CDR3 DNA follows: TGTGCCAGCAGCCGCTTAGCGGGAGGGACGGGGAATGAGCAGTTCTTC.

This chain joins TRBV4-1 and TRBJ2-6, with TRBD1 matching over 9 bases. Trimming cost V 4 bases and J 1 base; bases outside gene matches: 8. Germline V gene data show CDR1 as MGHRA and CDR2 as YSYEKL. This CDR3 has 18 amino acids. CDR3 in amino acids: CASSPLQGAKSGANVLTF. The CDR3 DNA is TGCGCCAGCAGCCCTTTACAGGGGGCGAAATCTGGGGCCAACGTCCTGACTTTC.

The V gene is TRBV28, the J gene TRBJ2-3, with 9 bases aligning to TRBD2. CDR1 MDHEN and CDR2 SYDVKM come from the germline V gene. V dropped 5 bases and J dropped 0; count of bases not matched to a gene: 9. This CDR3 contains 17 residues. CDR3 protein: CASSHTGTSGSTDTQYF. The CDR3, as DNA: TGTGCCAGCAGTCACACTGGAACTAGCGGGAGCACAGATACGCAGTATTTT.

The rearrangement uses TRBV19 and TRBJ1-1, with TRBD1 as a possible D gene (5 bases). Germline V gene data show CDR1 as LNHDA and CDR2 as SQIVND (reference sequence). Trimming removed 8 bases from V and 1 base from J, with 17 bases in between. This CDR3 has 15 amino acids. CDR3 region: CASDSPGPENTEAFF. Written as DNA, the CDR3 is TGTGCCAGTGACAGTCCGGGCCCGGAGAACACTGAAGCTTTCTTT.

This clone was seen a single time. CDR3 nucleotides: TGTGCCAGCAGTACTTGGGACAGGTGTGGGCTAGCGGGAGTGTACAATGAGCAGTTCTTC. Protein: CASSTWDRCGLAGVYNEQFF. V is TRBV28 and J is TRBJ2-1; the match to TRBD2 covers 10 bases. CDR1 is MDHEN and CDR2 is SYDVKM in the germline V gene. The trim removed 5 bases at V and 4 bases at J, leaving 20 bases unmatched. There are 20 residues in the CDR3.

This chain links TRBV7-7 with TRBJ2-3; 9 bases agree with TRBD1. V was pared by 2 bases and J by 0 bases, with 3 bases of the junction left unmatched. The CDR3 extends over 16 amino acids. The germline V gene encodes CDR1 SSHAT and CDR2 FNYEAQ (reference sequence). The CDR3 nucleotides read TGTGCCAGCAGCTTACGGGACAGGGAAAGCACAGATACGCAGTATTTT. Translation: CASSLRDRESTDTQYF. The complete variable domain, with remaining parts taken from reference TRBV7-7 and TRBJ2-3, reads GAGVSQSPRYKVTKRGQDVTLRCDPISSHATLYWYQQALGQGPEFLTYFNYEAQPDKSGLPSDRFSAERPEGSISTLTIQRTEQRDSAMYRCASSLRDRESTDTQYFGPGTRLTVL.

This clone was seen only a few times. The chain is built from TRBV18 and TRBJ2-7; the D gene is possibly TRBD2 (5 bases). The CDR3 extends over 15 amino acids. Trimming took 3 bases from V and 7 from J, leaving 19 bases between them. The germline V gene encodes CDR1 KGHSH and CDR2 LQKENI. The CDR3 sequence is CASSPPARAPGEQYF. CDR3 coding DNA: TGTGCCAGCTCACCTCCTGCGCGGGCCCCGGGGGAGCAGTACTTC.

As regards this clone: Other DNA sequences in the same sample also yield this CDR3. The V call is TRBV4-3, the J call TRBJ2-2; 8 nucleotides align to TRBD2. CDR3 size: 15 residues. The V and J ends lost 5 bases and 3 bases, in that order; junction bases with no gene match: 5. The V gene's germline CDR1 is LGHNA and CDR2 YSLEER. As DNA, the CDR3 is TGCGCCAGCAGCGGGAGCGGGGGCCACACCGGGGAGCTGTTTTTT. It encodes CASSGSGGHTGELFF.

The chain recombines TRBV27 with TRBJ2-2, with no clear D. The V end lost 3 bases, the J end lost 4 bases, and 9 bases lay between the germline ends. CDR1 is MNHEY and CDR2 is SMNVEV in the germline V gene (reference sequence). CDR3 size: 14 residues. For the CDR3, the DNA is TGTGCCAGCAGTTTCGGGCAGAGCACCGGGGAGCTGTTTTTT. It translates to CASSFGQSTGELFF.

The V and J genes are TRBV23-1 and TRBJ2-5, with TRBD1 matching 7 bases. TRBV23-1 is given ORF status, its function remaining uncertain. The J segment lost 0 bases and the V segment lost 6 bases, leaving 13 bases of the junction unmatched. The CDR3 extends over 17 amino acids. CDR3 in amino acids: CASSLAGDSRDQETQYF. The DNA for the CDR3 is TGCGCCAGCAGCCTCGCCGGGGACAGCCGAGACCAAGAGACCCAGTACTTC.

Only one count was recorded for this clone. The rearrangement uses TRBV30 and TRBJ1-2; 7 bases are shared with TRBD1. The V gene end was trimmed by 0 bases and the J gene end by 3 bases; junction bases not matched to a gene: 7. Germline V gene sequence: CDR1 GTSNPN, CDR2 SVGIG (reference sequence). The CDR3 consists of 15 residues. CDR3 in amino acids: CAWSVRGTEDYGYTF. CDR3 nucleotides: TGTGCCTGGAGTGTACGAGGGACAGAGGACTATGGCTACACCTTC.

This clone has only one observation. The V and J genes are TRBV28 and TRBJ2-7; D is perhaps TRBD1 or TRBD2 (5 bases each). Germline assignment: CDR1 MDHEN and CDR2 SYDVKM. This CDR3 is built from 13 residues. The ends were cut back, 4 bases at V and 6 bases at J, with 13 bases in the middle. As DNA, the CDR3 is TGTGCCAGCAGTTACCGGGACCCAAGCGAGCAGTACTTC. Its translation is CASSYRDPSEQYF.

The chain uses TRBV27 and TRBJ2-7, with 9 bases identical to TRBD1. Trimming removed 5 bases from V and 4 bases from J; junction bases left unmatched: 9. This CDR3 has 15 amino acids. The V gene's germline CDR1 is MNHEY and CDR2 SMNVEV (reference sequence). In nucleotides, the CDR3 is TGTGCCAGCAGTGACACCCGCGGGACAGGGTACGAGCAGTACTTC. Residues: CASSDTRGTGYEQYF.

The chain combines TRBV10-3 with TRBJ1-1; D is unclear. V was clipped by 10 bases and J by 5 bases, with 14 bases between them. The CDR3 has 12 amino acids. Per the germline V gene, CDR1 is ENHRY and CDR2 is SYGVKD. CDR3 DNA sequence: TGTGCCACTCAGATGTTAGGGACTGAAGCTTTCTTT. This codes for CATQMLGTEAFF.

The chain joins TRBV7-2 to TRBJ2-5; D might be TRBD2 (6 bases). This CDR3 spans 15 amino acids. V lost 0 bases and J lost 2, with 10 bases in between. CDR1 and CDR2 from the germline V gene are SGHTA and FQGNSA. This chain's CDR3 is CASSLAGSHQETQYF. For the CDR3, the DNA is TGTGCCAGCAGCTTAGCCGGGAGCCATCAAGAGACCCAGTACTTC.

The chain employs TRBV19 and TRBJ1-5; D call uncertain. CDR1 is LNHDA and CDR2 is SQIVND in the germline V gene (reference sequence). The germline V and J ends were trimmed by 6 bases and 3 bases, with 15 bases remaining between them. The CDR3 runs 15 residues. The CDR3, as DNA: TGTGCCAGTAGGTTGACGGTAACCACCAATCAGCCCCAGCATTTT. It encodes CASRLTVTTNQPQHF.

This rearrangement joins TRBV6-5 to TRBJ1-1, with D possibly matching TRBD1 (6 bases). The V and J ends lost 4 bases and 1 base respectively, with 10 bases between them. CDR1 is MNHEY, CDR2 SVGAGI, per germline. This CDR3 is built from 14 residues. The CDR3 nucleotides read TGTGCCAGCAGTTTAGGGACACCGAACACTGAAGCTTTCTTT. Its protein is CASSLGTPNTEAFF.

The gene calls are TRBV27 and TRBJ1-1, with D tentatively TRBD1 (5 bases). There are 13 residues in the CDR3. V lost 5 bases, J lost 5 bases, and 12 bases lay in between. Germline V CDR1 and CDR2: MNHEY, SMNVEV (reference sequence). CDR3 DNA sequence: TGTGCCAGCAGTATCGGGGGGAGGACTGAAGCTTTCTTT. It codes for CASSIGGRTEAFF.

The chain has TRBV7-8 and TRBJ1-2; 10 nucleotides agree with TRBD1. CDR3 size: 17 residues. J lost 4 bases, V lost 5 bases, and 13 bases had no gene match. CDR1 and CDR2 (germline): SGHVS, FQNEAQ. The CDR3 sequence: CASSPKPGTGDIYGYTF. CDR3 in DNA: TGTGCCAGCAGCCCTAAACCCGGGACAGGGGACATCTATGGCTACACCTTC.

This rearrangement joins TRBV19 to TRBJ2-1; D perhaps matches TRBD1 (5 bases). This CDR3 is 14 amino acids long. With 5 bases removed from V and 6 bases from J, the gap between germline ends came to 14 bases. The V gene's germline CDR1 is LNHDA and CDR2 SQIVND (reference sequence). The CDR3 reads CASSSQGRANEQFF. Here the CDR3 DNA reads TGTGCCAGTAGTTCTCAGGGTAGGGCCAATGAGCAGTTCTTC.